The 18 T cell receptor beta chains below all came from one sample that was sequenced in a study of T cell changes during pregnancy in multiple sclerosis. Sequencing was performed with immunoSEQ multiplex PCR; in TCRdb, only in-frame clones are kept and a portion is missing. The sample lists about 24,000 clones; roughly 86% were seen once. The sequencing here drew on CD4+ T cells from peripheral blood mononuclear cells, taken in the second trimester of pregnancy. The receptors originated from a female donor in good health, enrolled as a control in a pregnancy study.

V and J are TRBV19 and TRBJ1-4; 7 bases fit TRBD1. Per the germline V gene, CDR1 is LNHDA and CDR2 is SQIVND (reference sequence). V lost 9 bases, J lost 7 bases, and 14 bases stayed unmatched. The CDR3 is 15 amino acids. DNA of the CDR3: TGTGCCAGCACAAACCGGCCAGGGGGTGGTGAAAAACTGTTTTTT. It yields the protein CASTNRPGGGEKLFF.

The V gene is TRBV28, the J gene TRBJ2-2, with a weak D call TRBD1 (6 bases). CDR3 size: 17 residues. CDR1 MDHEN and CDR2 SYDVKM come from the germline V gene. Trimming pared 6 bases from V and 2 bases from J, leaving 19 bases between. CDR3 sequence (DNA): TGTGCCAGCAGCCGACTCCGGGACACCAGAAACACCGGGGAGCTGTTTTTT. Protein: CASSRLRDTRNTGELFF.

The rearrangement uses TRBV6-1 and TRBJ1-6; 7 bases map to TRBD1. The CDR3 is made up of 13 amino acids. The J segment lost 7 bases and the V segment lost 6 bases, leaving 3 bases of the junction unmatched. From germline, CDR1 is MNHNS and CDR2 SASEGT. In DNA form, the CDR3 reads TGTGCCAGCAGAGGGACAGTCAATTCACCCCTCCACTTT. Translated, it gives CASRGTVNSPLHF.

The V and J genes are TRBV9 and TRBJ2-3; weak D call: TRBD2 (5 bases). Between the trimmed V and J ends, which lost 4 bases and 10 bases, there was a span of 13 bases. The CDR3 sequence is 12 residues long. CDR1 and CDR2 (germline): SGDLS, YYNGEE. This CDR3 is CASSPPGRPQYF. In DNA, the CDR3 is TGTGCCAGCAGCCCCCCGGGAAGGCCGCAGTATTTT.

This chain connects TRBV2 to TRBJ2-3, with 13 bases aligning to TRBD2. Per the germline V gene, CDR1 is SNHLY and CDR2 is FYNNEI. The V and J ends lost 8 bases and 8 bases, in that order; junction bases with no gene match: 16. The CDR3 consists of 17 residues. The CDR3 protein is CASLPMGTSGARGTQYF. CDR3 coding DNA: TGTGCCAGCCTCCCTATGGGGACTAGCGGGGCCAGAGGTACGCAGTATTTT.

The chain has TRBV7-3 and TRBJ2-5; TRBD2 is a possible D gene (6 bases). Germline CDR1 SGHTA, CDR2 FQGTGA. Trimming removed 5 bases at V and 7 bases at J, with 14 bases between. The CDR3 runs 13 residues. CDR3 region: CASSPNLGGTQYF. CDR3 bases: TGTGCCAGCAGCCCGAACCTGGGGGGGACCCAGTACTTC.

This clone has only one observation. The chain is built from TRBV29-1 and TRBJ1-4; the D is unclear. Germline V gene lookup returns CDR1 SQVTM and CDR2 ANQGSEA. Deletions cut 4 bases from V and 1 base from J, with 7 bases between. This CDR3 is built from 13 residues. The CDR3 bases are TGCAGCGTTGCGTCCAGAACTAATGAAAAACTGTTTTTT. Translation: CSVASRTNEKLFF.

The chain joins TRBV5-1 to TRBJ1-6, with 8 bases identical to TRBD1. Germline lookup yields CDR1 SGHRS and CDR2 YFSETQ. V lost 0 bases, J lost 9 bases, and 5 bases stayed unmatched. The CDR3 loop spans 15 amino acids. CDR3 sequence (DNA): TGCGCCAGCAGCTTGGATAGGACAGGGCCTTCACCCCTCCACTTT. Residues: CASSLDRTGPSPLHF.

This sequence joins TRBV6-5 and TRBJ2-7; the match to TRBD2 covers 7 bases. This CDR3 spans 15 amino acids. V shed 0 bases and J 1 base; nucleotides not matched to a gene: 3. The germline V gene has CDR1 MNHEY and CDR2 SVGAGI. CDR3 in DNA: TGTGCCAGCAGTTACTCGCGGGGGAGTTCCTACGAGCAGTACTTC. Protein: CASSYSRGSSYEQYF.

V usage is TRBV6-5 and J usage is TRBJ1-1, with D possibly matching TRBD1 (6 bases). Per germline, CDR1 MNHEY and CDR2 SVGAGI. The CDR3 totals 15 residues. The V end was cut by 0 bases, the J end by 7 bases, with 15 bases between. CDR3 DNA: TGTGCCAGCAGTTACTCCCCCGGGGGGGCAGTTGAAGCTTTCTTT. It specifies CASSYSPGGAVEAFF.

The rearrangement joins TRBV5-1 to TRBJ2-1; 10 nucleotides align to TRBD2. Germline lookup yields CDR1 SGHRS and CDR2 YFSETQ. The CDR3 is 18 amino acids. J lost 2 bases, V lost 1 base, and 9 bases had no gene match. The CDR3 DNA is TGCGCCAGCAGCTTGACCGATTTAGCGGGAGGTACCTACAATGAGCAGTTCTTC. As protein: CASSLTDLAGGTYNEQFF.

The rearrangement uses TRBV28 and TRBJ2-7, with D maybe TRBD2 (5 bases). The CDR3 has 14 residues. V lost 2 bases and J lost 2, with 10 bases in between. In germline, CDR1 is MDHEN, CDR2 SYDVKM. The CDR3 nucleotides read TGTGCCAGCAGTTTAGGTTGGGGAGCCTACGAGCAGTACTTC. Translated, it gives CASSLGWGAYEQYF.

The rearrangement uses TRBV19 and TRBJ1-2; D is possibly TRBD1 (5 bases). This CDR3 contains 14 residues. CDR1 is LNHDA and CDR2 is SQIVND in the germline V gene (reference sequence). V was trimmed by 7 bases and J by 4 bases, leaving 16 bases between them. CDR3 protein: CASNGGTVLYGYTF. The CDR3 region has the DNA TGTGCCAGTAATGGCGGGACCGTCCTCTATGGCTACACCTTC.

This clone was found once. The chain is built from TRBV15 and TRBJ2-7; D might be TRBD2 (5 bases). This CDR3 is 14 amino acids long. Germline V gene lookup returns CDR1 LNHNV and CDR2 YYDKDF (reference sequence). Trimming cost V 3 bases and J 4 bases, with 13 bases left between them. The CDR3 sequence is CATSRGFGVYEQYF. The CDR3 nucleotides read TGTGCCACCAGCAGGGGATTCGGGGTTTACGAGCAGTACTTC.

The genes are TRBV5-6 and TRBJ2-2; D is possibly TRBD2 (6 bases). V dropped 4 bases and J dropped 3 bases, with 16 bases sitting between them. Germline assignment: CDR1 SGHDT and CDR2 YYEEEE. This CDR3 spans 16 amino acids. This chain's CDR3 is CASSRNTRRDTGELFF. The CDR3 bases are TGTGCCAGCAGCCGGAATACTAGGAGGGACACCGGGGAGCTGTTTTTT.

The chain has TRBV9 and TRBJ1-6; no clear D gene. The CDR3 contains 15 residues. Trimming removed 4 bases at V and 4 bases at J, with 12 bases between. Germline assignment: CDR1 SGDLS and CDR2 YYNGEE. Written as DNA, the CDR3 is TGTGCCAGCAGCCCGCAGGCGTTTTATAATTCACCCCTCCACTTT. As protein: CASSPQAFYNSPLHF.

J is TRBJ1-2 and V is TRBV11-2; no clear D. V lost 2 bases and J lost 0, with 7 bases in between. The CDR3 length is 14 residues. Germline CDR1 and CDR2: SGHAT and FQNNGV. The CDR3 sequence: CASSLFGTNYGYTF. DNA of the CDR3: TGTGCCAGCAGCTTATTCGGTACTAACTATGGCTACACCTTC.

The chain uses TRBV5-6 and TRBJ1-5; D possibly corresponds to TRBD1 (5 bases). Germline V gene lookup returns CDR1 SGHDT and CDR2 YYEEEE. The CDR3 runs to 15 residues. Trimming stripped 4 bases from V and 4 bases from J, with 15 bases between. The CDR3 sequence: CASSPSRGGNQPQHF. CDR3 DNA: TGTGCCAGCAGCCCGAGCCGGGGGGGTAATCAGCCCCAGCATTTT.